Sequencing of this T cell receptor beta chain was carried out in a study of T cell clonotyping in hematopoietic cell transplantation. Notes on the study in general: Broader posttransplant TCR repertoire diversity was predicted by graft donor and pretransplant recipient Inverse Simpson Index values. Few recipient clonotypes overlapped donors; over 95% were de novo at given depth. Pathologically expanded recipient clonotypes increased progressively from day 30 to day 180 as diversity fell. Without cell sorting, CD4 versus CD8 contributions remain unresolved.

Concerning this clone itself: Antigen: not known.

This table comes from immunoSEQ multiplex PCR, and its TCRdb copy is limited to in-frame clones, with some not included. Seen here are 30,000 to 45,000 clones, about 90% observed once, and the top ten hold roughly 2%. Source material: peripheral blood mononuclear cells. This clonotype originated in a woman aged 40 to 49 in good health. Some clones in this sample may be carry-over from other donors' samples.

The CDR3 nucleotides are TGTGCCAGCAGCAGGGACGGCGCCTACGAGCAGTACTTC. It yields the protein CASSRDGAYEQYF. The chain carries TRBV2 and TRBJ2-7; tentatively, D is TRBD1 or TRBD2 (5 bases each). CDR1 and CDR2 (germline): SNHLY, FYNNEI. V dropped 6 bases and J dropped 2 bases, with 11 bases sitting between them. The CDR3 spans 13 residues.